Reported below is one T cell receptor beta chain. The antigen remains undetermined. The sample originates from a study of cytomegalovirus exposure and HLA in healthy donors. Study-level points and caveats: Later analysis showed TCR association rates varying by HLA locus, highest for DRB1 and lowest for HLA-C. Sequencing probably produced one cluster of sequence variants that were highly shared. Most observed TCR sequences were rare, whereas some public TCRs were detected in many donors. The study dropped some indistinguishable V segments, TRBV6-2 and TRBV6-3 among them.

The PCR was carried out with 60 Vbeta primers and 13 Jbeta primers. Profiled with immunoSEQ multiplex PCR; TCRdb holds only in-frame clones, not every one. The data contain more than 95,000 clones, around 80% of them singletons. J lost 6 bases, V lost 5 bases, and 5 bases had no gene match. This CDR3 has 13 amino acids. CDR1 is LNHDA, CDR2 SQIVND, per germline (reference sequence). The clonotype comes from a woman in her twenties or thirties in good health and CMV-seronegative. The sequenced sample was PBMCs. V and J are TRBV19 and TRBJ1-1; 8 bases align to TRBD1. The chain's CDR3 is CASSAQGVPEAFF. The CDR3 DNA sequence: TGTGCCAGTAGTGCACAGGGGGTACCTGAAGCTTTCTTT.